This T cell receptor beta chain emerged from a study of T cell responses to AZD1222 COVID-19 vaccine. Study summary: Timing groups of about 4 and about 12 weeks for second doses were pooled.

This CDR3 contains 15 residues. V lost 0 bases and J 5 bases, leaving 10 bases between the germline ends. Germline V gene lookup returns CDR1 SGHDN and CDR2 FVKESK. General observations from the study: Donors in the cohort were predominantly white British and more often female, and clonal diversity was possibly underestimated. As reported, nearly half of all spike-specific TCRs target variant regions that are unmutated.

Here immunoSEQ multiplex PCR was the method, and the copy in TCRdb shows in-frame clones only, minus some. In the table there are roughly 130,000 clones, 88% of which are singletons. About this clone: What it binds is not known.

This receptor was taken from an adult in good health. This material consisted of peripheral blood, taken on day 0 of AZD1222 vaccination. The chain combines TRBV14 with TRBJ1-4, with D unclear. The chain's CDR3 is CASSQESNLNEKLFF. CDR3 nucleotide sequence: TGTGCCAGCAGCCAAGAGAGCAACTTAAATGAAAAACTGTTTTTT.